This is a list of T cell receptor beta chains from one sample in a study of T cells in localized non-small cell lung cancer. TCRdb's table, derived via immunoSEQ multiplex PCR, lists solely in-frame clones and lacks some. Of 20,000 to 25,000 clones listed, about 89% were seen once; the top ten hold 13%. Sequenced here: peripheral blood, sampled before any cancer treatment. These receptors came from a male donor older than 55 with stage I lung adenocarcinoma. Both conserved end residues are part of each CDR3. D genes are given only for firm matches. The size entry is marked missing in some rows and otherwise reads once, few, many or a size class.

size,J,D,V,DNA,CDR3
hyperexpanded,TRBJ2-7,-,TRBV2,TGTGCCAGCAGACCCGGACGGATTTACGAGCAGTACTTC,CASRPGRIYEQYF
-,TRBJ2-1,TRBD1,TRBV10-3,TGTGCCACCCGACAGGGTCTCTACAATGAGCAGTTCTTC,CATRQGLYNEQFF
-,TRBJ1-4,-,TRBV5-1,TGCGCCAGCAGCTTCGGGGCCCATAATGAAAAACTGTTTTTT,CASSFGAHNEKLFF
-,TRBJ1-1,TRBD1,TRBV7-9,TGTGCCAGCAGCGGGAGGGGTGACAGGGGAAACACTGAAGCTTTCTTT,CASSGRGDRGNTEAFF
-,TRBJ2-6,-,TRBV6-5,TGTGCCAGCAGGCCGAGTGGCTCTGGGGCCAACGTCCTGACTTTC,CASRPSGSGANVLTF
once,TRBJ1-3,-,TRBV2,TGTGCCAGCAGTGAAGGGAGAAACACCATATATTTT,CASSEGRNTIYF
-,TRBJ1-6,-,TRBV6-5,TGTGCCAGCACCAACGGGGGGGCAGAGTCACCCCTCCACTTT,CASTNGGAESPLHF
-,TRBJ2-2,-,TRBV6-1,TGTGCCAGCAGTGAATTCATTAGGGCAGGGTCCACCGGGGAGCTGTTTTTT,CASSEFIRAGSTGELFF
-,TRBJ2-2,-,TRBV10-3,TGTGCCATCAGTGAGCTTTCGTCCGGGGAGCTGTTTTTT,CAISELSSGELFF
-,TRBJ2-3,-,TRBV5-4,TGTGCCAGCAGCTTGCAGGGGCCGGCAGATACGCAGTATTTT,CASSLQGPADTQYF
once,TRBJ2-5,TRBD1,TRBV10-3,TGTGCCATCAGCGCAGGGGGCCAAGAGACCCAGTACTTC,CAISAGGQETQYF
-,TRBJ2-1,-,TRBV7-9,TGTGCCAGCAGCTTAGGCGGCTCCTACAATGAGCAGTTCTTC,CASSLGGSYNEQFF
-,TRBJ1-4,-,TRBV2,TGTGCCAGCAGTGGGGGTGGGGAAAAACTGTTTTTT,CASSGGGEKLFF
-,TRBJ2-1,TRBD1,TRBV7-9,TGTGCCAGCAGCCTCATATGGGACAGGGGGCGCGCGGGAAGAAATGAGCAGTTCTTC,CASSLIWDRGRAGRNEQFF
-,TRBJ2-1,-,TRBV28,TGTGCCAGCACCATGACAGAATACAATGAGCAGTTCTTC,CASTMTEYNEQFF
-,TRBJ2-3,-,TRBV6-6,TGTGCCAGCAGTTCTATGGAAGATACGCAGTATTTT,CASSSMEDTQYF
-,TRBJ1-1,TRBD1,TRBV5-8,TGTGCCAGCAGCTTACAGGGGATTGTCAGCACTGAAGCTTTCTTT,CASSLQGIVSTEAFF
medium-sized,TRBJ2-7,-,TRBV7-8,TGTGCCAGCAGCCTAGGACCCCGGGGTACTTACGAGCAGTACTTC,CASSLGPRGTYEQYF
-,TRBJ1-5,-,TRBV6-5,TGTGCCAGCAGTTCCAATAGCAATCAGCCCCAGCATTTT,CASSSNSNQPQHF
-,TRBJ2-2,-,TRBV9,TGTGCCAGCAGCGTAGGTATTGGGCGGACGAACACCGGGGAGCTGTTTTTT,CASSVGIGRTNTGELFF
-,TRBJ1-1,-,TRBV28,TGTGCCAGCAGTTCTAACCCGAACACTGAAGCTTTCTTT,CASSSNPNTEAFF
-,TRBJ2-5,-,TRBV7-9,TGTGCCAGCAGCTTAGCAGGGTCGGAGACCCAGTACTTC,CASSLAGSETQYF
-,TRBJ1-2,-,TRBV27,TGTGCCAGCAGTTTTGGCCGGGGGGCGAACTATGGCTACACCTTC,CASSFGRGANYGYTF
-,TRBJ1-6,-,TRBV6-5,TGTGCCAGCAGTTACTCCATTGGAGTGCCACCCCTCCACTTT,CASSYSIGVPPLHF
once,TRBJ2-7,-,TRBV4-2,TGTGCCAGCAGCCAAGTTTCGGGAGCCTCCTACGAGCAGTACTTC,CASSQVSGASYEQYF
-,TRBJ2-2,TRBD1,TRBV5-1,TGCGCCAGCAGCTTGGCGGGACAGACGAACACCGGGGAGCTGTTTTTT,CASSLAGQTNTGELFF
-,TRBJ2-1,TRBD1,TRBV5-1,TGCGCCAGCAGCGTATCGGGACAGGAAAACAATGAGCAGTTCTTC,CASSVSGQENNEQFF
-,TRBJ1-2,-,TRBV27,TGTGCCAGCAGTTTATGGACAGATCTACGGGATGGCTACACCTTC,CASSLWTDLRDGYTF